This T cell receptor (beta chain) comes out of a study of T cells in tumors after PD-1 blockade. Whole-study results and caveats: Clonal replacement appeared only between pre- and post-treatment samples.

As for this clone: The antigen remains unidentified.

Measured with immunoSEQ multiplex PCR; TCRdb has only the in-frame clones, and not every one. The table has about 3,700 clones, less than 75% seen once. CDR3 size: 15 residues. V dropped 5 bases and J dropped 0 bases, with 8 bases sitting between them. Germline V lookup: CDR1 MNHEY, CDR2 SMNVEV (reference sequence). This TCR was recovered from a human donor with basal cell carcinoma. This chain connects TRBV27 to TRBJ2-6; no reliable D call. Source: tumor tissue, taken before anti-PD-1 treatment. The CDR3 loop reads CASSQDGSGANVLTF. Written as DNA, the CDR3 is TGTGCCAGCAGTCAGGACGGCTCTGGGGCCAACGTCCTGACTTTC.